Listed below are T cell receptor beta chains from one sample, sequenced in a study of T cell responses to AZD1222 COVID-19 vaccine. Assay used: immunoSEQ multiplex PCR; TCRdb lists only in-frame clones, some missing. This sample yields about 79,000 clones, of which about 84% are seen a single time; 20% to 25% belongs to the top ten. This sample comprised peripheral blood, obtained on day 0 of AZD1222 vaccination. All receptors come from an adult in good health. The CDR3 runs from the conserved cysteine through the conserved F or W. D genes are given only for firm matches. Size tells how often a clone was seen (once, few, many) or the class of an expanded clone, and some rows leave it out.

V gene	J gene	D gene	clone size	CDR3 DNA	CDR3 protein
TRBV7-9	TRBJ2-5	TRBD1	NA	TGTGCCAGCAGCCCGACAGGGGGCGGGGAGACCCAGTACTTC	CASSPTGGGETQYF
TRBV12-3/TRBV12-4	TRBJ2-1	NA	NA	TGTGCCAGTCAAGCTTGGGCCAATGAGCAGTTCTTC	CASQAWANEQFF
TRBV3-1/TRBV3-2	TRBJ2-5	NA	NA	TGTGCCAGCAGCCCGTTCGTCGCGGAGACCCAGTACTTC	CASSPFVAETQYF
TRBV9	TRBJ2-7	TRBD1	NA	TGTGCCAGCAGCGTAGGCACAGGGGGCTGGTACGAGCAGTACTTC	CASSVGTGGWYEQYF
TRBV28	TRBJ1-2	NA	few	TGTGCCAGCAGCCTAAATCAAGGGTGGGGCTACACCTTC	CASSLNQGWGYTF
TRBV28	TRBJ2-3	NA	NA	TGTGCCAGCTTCTCGAAGGGGCCTGGCACAGATACGCAGTATTTT	CASFSKGPGTDTQYF
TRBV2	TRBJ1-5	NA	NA	TGTGCCAGCAGGCTACTCGACTATAGCAATCAGCCCCAGCATTTT	CASRLLDYSNQPQHF
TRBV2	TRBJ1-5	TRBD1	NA	TGTGCCAGCAGCGGGGACAGAATAAATCAGCCCCAGCATTTT	CASSGDRINQPQHF
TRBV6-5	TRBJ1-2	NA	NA	TGTGCCAGCATCGGCAGAGTGGTCACCTTC	CASIGRVVTF
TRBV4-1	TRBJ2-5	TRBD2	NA	TGCGCCAGCAGCCAAGGGCTAGCGGGAGGAGAGACCCAGTACTTC	CASSQGLAGGETQYF
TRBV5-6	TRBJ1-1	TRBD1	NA	TGTGCCAGCAGCACCAGGGGGCTCAACACTGAAGCTTTCTTT	CASSTRGLNTEAFF
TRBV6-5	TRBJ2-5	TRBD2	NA	TGTGCCAGCACTTCTAGCGGCCGAGAGACCCAGTACTTC	CASTSSGRETQYF
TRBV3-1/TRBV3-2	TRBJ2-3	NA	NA	TGTGCCAGCAGTCCCACGGGCGGGGTGAGGACAGATACGCAGTATTTT	CASSPTGGVRTDTQYF
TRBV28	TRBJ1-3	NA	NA	TGTGCCAGCAGTTTATCCTCGAACACCATATATTTT	CASSLSSNTIYF
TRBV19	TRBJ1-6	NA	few	TGTGCCAGTCAGCACGTGAGCTCCTATAATTCACCCCTCCACTTT	CASQHVSSYNSPLHF